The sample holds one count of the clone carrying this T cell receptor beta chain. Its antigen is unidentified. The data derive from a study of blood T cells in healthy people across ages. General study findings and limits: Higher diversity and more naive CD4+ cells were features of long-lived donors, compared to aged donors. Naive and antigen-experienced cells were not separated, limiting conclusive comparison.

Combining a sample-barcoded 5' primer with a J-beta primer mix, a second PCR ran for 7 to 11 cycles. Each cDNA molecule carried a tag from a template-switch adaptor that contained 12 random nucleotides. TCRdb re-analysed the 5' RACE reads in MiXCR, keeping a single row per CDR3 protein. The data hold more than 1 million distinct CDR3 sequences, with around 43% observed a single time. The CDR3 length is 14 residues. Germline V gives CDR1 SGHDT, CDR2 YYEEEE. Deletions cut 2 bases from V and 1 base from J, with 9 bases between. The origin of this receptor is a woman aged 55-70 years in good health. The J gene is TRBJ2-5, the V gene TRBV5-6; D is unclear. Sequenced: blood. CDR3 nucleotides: TGTGCCAGCAGCTTTTACCAGGCCCAAGAGACCCAGTACTTC. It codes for CASSFYQAQETQYF.